The clone carrying this T cell receptor (beta chain) occurred a few times. Its matching antigen is unknown. This specimen comes from a study of blood T cells in healthy people across ages. As for the study in general: Per every two T cells, about one barcoded beta molecule was captured by template switching. Study-wide points: Significant beta diversity loss was already apparent by age roughly 44, declining roughly linearly.

Trimming pared 3 bases from V and 8 bases from J, leaving 14 bases between. CDR1 and CDR2 from the germline V gene are SQVTM and ANQGSEA. The CDR3 runs 13 residues. Staff drew around 10 milliliters of peripheral blood from each donor. A J-beta primer mix and a sample-barcoded 5' primer were used in a second PCR of about 7 to 12 cycles. TCRdb redid the calling of the 5' RACE reads with MiXCR, one entry per CDR3 protein. The table includes around 700,000 distinct CDR3 sequences, around 25% detected once. The same data also contributed to another study, on T cells of mothers and their children. That source adds: The shaping of TCR recombination output by thymic selection is similar in related and unrelated pairs.

J is TRBJ2-1 and V is TRBV29-1; D not resolved. The source of this sequence is a boy aged 10-17 years in good health. Sequencing was performed on blood. CDR3 residues: CSVEMGSGDEQFF. The CDR3 DNA reads TGCAGCGTTGAGATGGGTTCGGGTGATGAGCAGTTCTTC.